These 26 T cell receptor beta chains were all obtained from the same sample, sequenced in a study of cytomegalovirus exposure and HLA in healthy donors. With 60 Vbeta and 13 Jbeta primers, the PCR was carried out. Clones were read by immunoSEQ multiplex PCR, and TCRdb kept only the in-frame ones, dropping some. Among some 180,000 clones listed, over 75% were seen once. The sample taken for sequencing was PBMCs. The receptors originated from a woman in her forties or fifties in good health and CMV-seronegative.

J is TRBJ2-3 and V is TRBV5-1; 14 positions agree with TRBD2. The CDR3 contains 19 residues. Germline V gene sequence: CDR1 SGHRS, CDR2 YFSETQ. V was pared by 4 bases and J by 1 base, with 11 bases of the junction left unmatched. CDR3 loop: CASSTGLAGGPLGTDTQYF. In nucleotides, the CDR3 is TGCGCCAGCAGCACCGGACTAGCGGGAGGCCCTCTGGGCACAGATACGCAGTATTTT.

This clone was found once. The chain joins TRBV9 to TRBJ2-3, with a tentative D call TRBD1 (6 bases). Deletions cut 2 bases from V and 3 bases from J, with 13 bases between. CDR1 SGDLS and CDR2 YYNGEE come from the germline V gene. The CDR3 sequence is 15 residues long. This CDR3 is CASSVSDQGTDTQYF. CDR3 coding DNA: TGTGCCAGCAGCGTCTCCGATCAGGGGACAGATACGCAGTATTTT.

This clone was observed once. V is TRBV19 and J is TRBJ2-3; 14 nucleotides align to TRBD2. Trimming removed 3 bases from V and 3 bases from J; junction bases left unmatched: 2. The CDR3 length is 16 residues. Germline CDR1 reads LNHDA; CDR2 reads SQIVND (reference sequence). CDR3 region: CASSMGLAGVTDTQYF. Written as DNA, the CDR3 is TGTGCCAGTAGTATGGGACTAGCGGGAGTTACAGATACGCAGTATTTT.

This rearrangement joins TRBV30 to TRBJ2-1; TRBD2 is a possible D gene (6 bases). The V end lost 4 bases, the J end lost 4 bases, and 14 bases lay between the germline ends. Germline V gene lookup returns CDR1 GTSNPN and CDR2 SVGIG (reference sequence). This CDR3 spans 14 amino acids. Here the CDR3 reads CAWNMPGLYNEQFF. CDR3 bases: TGTGCCTGGAATATGCCGGGACTTTACAATGAGCAGTTCTTC. Together with reference TRBV30 and TRBJ2-1, the CDR3 gives the full variable domain: SQTIHQWPATLVQPVGSPLSLECTVEGTSNPNLYWYRQAAGRGLQLLFYSVGIGQISSEVPQNLSASRPQDRQFILSSKKLLLSDSGFYLCAWNMPGLYNEQFFGPGTRLTVL.

In its sample, this clone was seen once. This chain uses TRBV19 with TRBJ2-7; D gene ambiguous. Trimming shortened V by 6 bases and J by 0 bases, and 9 bases separated the two germline ends. Germline V gene lookup returns CDR1 LNHDA and CDR2 SQIVND (reference sequence). The CDR3 spans 13 residues. CDR3 sequence: CASRSDLSYEQYF. CDR3 nucleotide sequence: TGTGCCAGTAGGAGCGACCTCTCCTACGAGCAGTACTTC.

CDR3: CASSIDRVHGYTF. CDR3 bases: TGTGCCAGCAGCATTGACAGGGTTCATGGCTACACCTTC. The chain couples TRBV2 to TRBJ1-2, with 7 positions matching TRBD1. In germline, CDR1 is SNHLY, CDR2 FYNNEI. The CDR3 contains 13 residues. With 6 bases clipped from V and 6 bases from J, the junction kept 7 bases outside the gene matches.

The rearrangement joins TRBV18 to TRBJ2-3; the D is unclear. The CDR3 spans 14 residues. Germline values: CDR1 KGHSH, CDR2 LQKENI. Trimming stripped 0 bases from V and 1 base from J, with 5 bases between. DNA for the CDR3: TGTGCCAGCTCACCACCTGGCCGCACAGATACGCAGTATTTT. The encoded protein is CASSPPGRTDTQYF.

V is TRBV30 and J is TRBJ1-2, with 12 bases that match TRBD1. The CDR3 spans 15 residues. V lost 3 bases and J lost 4; bases outside the gene matches: 6. CDR1 GTSNPN and CDR2 SVGIG come from the germline V gene (reference sequence). The DNA for the CDR3 is TGTGCCTGGAGCTCCGGGACAGGGGGCCGCTATGGCTACACCTTC. Translating gives CAWSSGTGGRYGYTF.

The chain carries TRBV20-1 and TRBJ1-1, with unresolved D. V was trimmed by 3 bases and J by 6 bases, leaving 8 bases between them. Germline-derived CDR1 and CDR2 are DFQATT and SNEGSKA (reference sequence). The CDR3 has 11 residues. CDR3 protein: CSARKEAEAFF. In DNA, the CDR3 is TGCAGTGCTAGGAAGGAGGCTGAAGCTTTCTTT.

This rearrangement joins TRBV11-3 to TRBJ1-1, with TRBD1 identical over 10 bases. In germline, CDR1 is SGHNT, CDR2 YENEEA. CDR3 length equals 13 residues. After removal of 5 bases from V and 6 bases from J, the junction contained 3 bases not matched to a gene. CDR3 loop: CASSVGQGAEAFF. DNA of the CDR3: TGTGCCAGCAGCGTAGGACAGGGGGCTGAAGCTTTCTTT.

The chain employs TRBV7-9 and TRBJ2-7, with a tentative D call TRBD2 (6 bases). Germline V gives CDR1 SEHNR, CDR2 FQNEAQ (reference sequence). Trimming shortened V by 3 bases and J by 7 bases, and 10 bases separated the two germline ends. This CDR3 is built from 12 residues. CDR3 coding DNA: TGTGCCAGCAGCTTTGGGACTCAGGAGCAGTACTTC. Protein product: CASSFGTQEQYF.

This clone has a handful of counts. V usage is TRBV28 and J usage is TRBJ2-3, with TRBD2 identical over 14 bases. This CDR3 is 15 amino acids long. CDR1 is MDHEN and CDR2 is SYDVKM in the germline V gene. The trim removed 4 bases at V and 9 bases at J, leaving 6 bases unmatched. The CDR3 is CASSSTTSGRVTQYF. The CDR3 DNA reads TGTGCCAGCAGTTCAACGACTAGCGGGAGGGTAACGCAGTATTTT.

The V call is TRBV6-5, the J call TRBJ1-1; D not certain. The CDR3 is 13 amino acids. Per germline, CDR1 MNHEY and CDR2 SVGAGI. V was clipped by 2 bases and J by 0 bases, with 4 bases between them. The chain's CDR3 is CASSYLLNTEAFF. For the CDR3, the DNA is TGTGCCAGCAGTTACCTTCTGAACACTGAAGCTTTCTTT.

In this sample, this clone turned up a few times. For the CDR3, the DNA is TGTGCCAGCAGTCGCGACAGGGGGCGGTCCTACGAGCAGTACTTC. Translated, it gives CASSRDRGRSYEQYF. The V call is TRBV27, the J call TRBJ2-7; 10 bases align to TRBD1. CDR1 and CDR2 from the germline V gene are MNHEY and SMNVEV (reference sequence). This CDR3 has 15 amino acids. V shed 5 bases, J shed 1 base, and the junction held 5 bases outside the gene matches.

V usage is TRBV27 and J usage is TRBJ2-1, with D perhaps TRBD1 (6 bases). This CDR3 is 14 amino acids long. V dropped 3 bases and J dropped 5 bases, with 11 bases sitting between them. The V gene's germline CDR1 is MNHEY and CDR2 SMNVEV (reference sequence). The CDR3 coding sequence is TGTGCCAGCAGTTTCCGACAGGCCAACAATGAGCAGTTCTTC. Encoded protein: CASSFRQANNEQFF.

The rearrangement uses TRBV7-2 and TRBJ1-2; no clear D gene. Germline V gene data show CDR1 as SGHTA and CDR2 as FQGNSA. The V end lost 6 bases, the J end lost 8 bases, and 10 bases lay between the germline ends. The CDR3 totals 11 residues. CDR3 coding DNA: TGTGCCAGCAGTTCTAGCTGGGGCTACACCTTC. It yields the protein CASSSSWGYTF.

The V and J genes are TRBV18 and TRBJ2-6; D is possibly TRBD1 (6 bases). Per germline, CDR1 KGHSH and CDR2 LQKENI. The CDR3 length is 19 residues. The germline V and J ends were trimmed by 5 bases and 2 bases, with 22 bases remaining between them. The DNA for the CDR3 is TGTGCCAGCTCAGCTATCCGACAGGACAGCTTCACTGGGGCCAACGTCCTGACTTTC. Its translation is CASSAIRQDSFTGANVLTF.

CDR3 in amino acids: CASSSGTGSEAFF. The CDR3 region has the DNA TGCGCCAGCAGCTCAGGAACAGGGAGTGAAGCTTTCTTT. V gene TRBV5-1 combines with J gene TRBJ1-1, with a possible D match to TRBD1 (6 bases). This CDR3 has 13 amino acids. In germline, CDR1 is SGHRS, CDR2 YFSETQ. V was trimmed by 3 bases and J by 7 bases, leaving 13 bases between them.

The V call is TRBV27, the J call TRBJ2-3; 9 bases match TRBD2. V was clipped by 6 bases and J by 0 bases; unmatched bases: 4. The CDR3 consists of 15 residues. In germline, CDR1 is MNHEY, CDR2 SMNVEV (reference sequence). DNA of the CDR3: TGTGCCAGCAGAAAAAGCGGGGGGAGCACAGATACGCAGTATTTT. Translating it yields CASRKSGGSTDTQYF.

This clone was counted once. At one of its ends the junction is not consistent with the germline gene, which may arise from a read error. V and J are TRBV7-9 and TRBJ1-1; D is unclear. Looked up from germline, CDR1 is SEHNR and CDR2 is FQNEAQ (reference sequence). This CDR3 has 14 residues. The CDR3 DNA follows: TGTTCCAGCAGCTTACGGGGTAGCAACACTGAAGCTTTCTTT. Its protein product is CSSSLRGSNTEAFF. Together with reference TRBV7-9 and TRBJ1-1, the CDR3 gives the full variable domain: DTGVSQNPRHKITKRGQNVTFRCDPISEHNRLYWYRQTLGQGPEFLTYFQNEAQLEKSRLLSDRFSAERPKGSFSTLEIQRTEQGDSAMYLCSSSLRGSNTEAFFGQGTRLTVV.

The J gene is TRBJ2-2, the V gene TRBV5-1, with 9 bases lining up with TRBD2. V shed 5 bases, J shed 10 bases, and the junction held 15 bases outside the gene matches. This CDR3 has 16 amino acids. The germline V gene has CDR1 SGHRS and CDR2 YFSETQ. This CDR3 reads CASRRLAELRPEELFF. In DNA form, the CDR3 reads TGCGCCAGCAGAAGACTAGCGGAACTTCGCCCGGAGGAGCTGTTTTTT.

This clone was seen a handful of times. This sequence joins TRBV12-5 and TRBJ2-2, with 7 bases matching TRBD1. Germline V gives CDR1 LGHNT, CDR2 FRNRAP. The CDR3 loop spans 15 amino acids. Trimming removed 7 bases from V and 0 bases from J; junction bases left unmatched: 5. The CDR3 nucleotides read TGTGCTAGTGCCAAGGGACAGACGAACACCGGGGAGCTGTTTTTT. Translating gives CASAKGQTNTGELFF. Full variable domain (remainder filled in from reference TRBV12-5 and TRBJ2-2): DARVTQTPRHKVTEMGQEVTMRCQPILGHNTVFWYRQTMMQGLELLAYFRNRAPLDDSGMPKDRFSAEMPDATLATLKIQPSEPRDSAVYFCASAKGQTNTGELFFGEGSRLTVL.

The chain uses TRBV6-1 and TRBJ2-2; 10 nucleotides agree with TRBD1. CDR1 and CDR2 from the germline V gene are MNHNS and SASEGT. CDR3 length: 15 residues. After removal of 6 bases from V and 2 bases from J, the junction contained 3 bases not matched to a gene. The CDR3 DNA sequence: TGTGCCAGCAGCCGGGACAGGGGTAACACCGGGGAGCTGTTTTTT. Translated: CASSRDRGNTGELFF.

A single count supports this clone. The chain links TRBV28 to TRBJ1-1; 10 bases are shared with TRBD1. There are 16 residues in the CDR3. The germline gives CDR1 MDHEN, CDR2 SYDVKM. V trimming: 2 bases; J trimming: 5 bases; junction bases outside the gene matches: 8. CDR3 sequence: CASSLIGTGVHTEAFF. CDR3 coding DNA: TGTGCCAGCAGTTTAATCGGGACAGGGGTTCATACTGAAGCTTTCTTT. The full variable domain, with the rest looked up from reference TRBV28 and TRBJ1-1, is DVKVTQSSRYLVKRTGEKVFLECVQDMDHENMFWYRQDPGLGLRLIYFSYDVKMKEKGDIPEGYSVSREKKERFSLILESASTNQTSMYLCASSLIGTGVHTEAFFGQGTRLTVV.

The chain employs TRBV5-1 and TRBJ1-3, with TRBD1 identical over 9 bases. V shed 4 bases, J shed 4 bases, and the junction held 12 bases outside the gene matches. The germline V gene has CDR1 SGHRS and CDR2 YFSETQ. The CDR3 has 17 amino acids. The CDR3 DNA sequence: TGCGCCAGCAGCCCTCTCTCACAGGGGGCGCGAGGAAACACCATATATTTT. It translates to CASSPLSQGARGNTIYF.

The chain uses TRBV28 and TRBJ1-4; no reliable D call. Germline CDR1 reads MDHEN; CDR2 reads SYDVKM. V lost 10 bases and J lost 4, with 7 bases in between. The CDR3 has 11 amino acids. The CDR3 here is CATGDNEKLFF. The CDR3 region has the DNA TGTGCCACCGGAGATAATGAAAAACTGTTTTTT.